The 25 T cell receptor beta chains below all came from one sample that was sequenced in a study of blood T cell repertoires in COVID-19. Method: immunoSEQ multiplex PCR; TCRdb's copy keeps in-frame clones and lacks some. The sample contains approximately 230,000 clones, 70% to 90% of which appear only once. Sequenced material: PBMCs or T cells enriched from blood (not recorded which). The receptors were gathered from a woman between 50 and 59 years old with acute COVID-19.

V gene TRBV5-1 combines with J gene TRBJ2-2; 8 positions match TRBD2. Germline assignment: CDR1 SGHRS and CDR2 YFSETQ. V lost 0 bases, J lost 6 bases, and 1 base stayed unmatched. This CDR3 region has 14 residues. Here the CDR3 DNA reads TGCGCCAGCAGCTTGGCCGGGGGGGCCGGGGAGCTGTTTTTT. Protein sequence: CASSLAGGAGELFF.

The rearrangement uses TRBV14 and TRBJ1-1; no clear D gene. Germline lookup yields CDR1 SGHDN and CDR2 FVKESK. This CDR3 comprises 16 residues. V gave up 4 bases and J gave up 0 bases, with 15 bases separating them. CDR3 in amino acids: CASSPRLRAVNTEAFF. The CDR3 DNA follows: TGTGCCAGCAGCCCCCGCCTACGTGCTGTGAACACTGAAGCTTTCTTT.

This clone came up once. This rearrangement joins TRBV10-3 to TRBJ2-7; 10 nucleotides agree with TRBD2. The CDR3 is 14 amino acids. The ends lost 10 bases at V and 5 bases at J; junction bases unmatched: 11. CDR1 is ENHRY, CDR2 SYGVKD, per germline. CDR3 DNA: TGTGCCACCTCCGGGACTAGCGCGTCCCACGAGCAGTACTTC. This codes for CATSGTSASHEQYF.

The CDR3 here is CASSFLYEQFF. The CDR3 DNA follows: TGCGCCAGCAGCTTCCTATATGAGCAGTTCTTC. The rearrangement uses TRBV5-1 and TRBJ2-1, with D unclear. CDR1 and CDR2 (germline): SGHRS, YFSETQ. Trimming took off 2 bases at V and 8 bases at J, with 5 bases between the two ends. The CDR3 is made up of 11 amino acids. Using reference TRBV5-1 and TRBJ2-1 for the parts outside the CDR3, the full variable domain is KAGVTQTPRYLIKTRGQQVTLSCSPISGHRSVSWYQQTPGQGLQFLFEYFSETQRNKGNFPGRFSGRQFSNSRSEMNVSTLELGDSALYLCASSFLYEQFFGPGTRLTVL.

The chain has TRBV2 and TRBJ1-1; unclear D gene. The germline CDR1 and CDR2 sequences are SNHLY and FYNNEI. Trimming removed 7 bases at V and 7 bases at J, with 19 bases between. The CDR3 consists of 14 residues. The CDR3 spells CASTTSGGLREAFF. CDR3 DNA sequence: TGTGCCAGCACCACCTCAGGCGGGCTGCGTGAAGCTTTCTTT. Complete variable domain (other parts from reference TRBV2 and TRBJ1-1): EPEVTQTPSHQVTQMGQEVILRCVPISNHLYFYWYRQILGQKVEFLVSFYNNEISEKSEIFDDQFSVERPDGSNFTLKIRSTKLEDSAMYFCASTTSGGLREAFFGQGTRLTVV.

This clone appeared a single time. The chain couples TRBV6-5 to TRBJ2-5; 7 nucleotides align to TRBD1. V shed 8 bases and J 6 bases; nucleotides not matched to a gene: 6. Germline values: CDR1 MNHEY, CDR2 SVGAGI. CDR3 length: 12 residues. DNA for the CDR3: TGTGCCAGCCTAGGGACAGAAAAGACCCAGTACTTC. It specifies CASLGTEKTQYF.

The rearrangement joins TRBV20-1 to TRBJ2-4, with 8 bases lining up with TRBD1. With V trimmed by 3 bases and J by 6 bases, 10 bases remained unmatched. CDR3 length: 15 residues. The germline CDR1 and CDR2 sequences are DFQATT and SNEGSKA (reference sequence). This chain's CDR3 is CSASETGTGRNIQYF. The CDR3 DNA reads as TGCAGTGCTAGTGAAACCGGGACAGGTCGAAACATTCAGTACTTC.

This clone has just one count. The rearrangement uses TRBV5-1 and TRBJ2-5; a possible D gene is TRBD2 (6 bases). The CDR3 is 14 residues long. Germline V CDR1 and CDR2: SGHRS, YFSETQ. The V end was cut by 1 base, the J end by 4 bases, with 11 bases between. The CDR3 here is CASSLLVGGETQYF. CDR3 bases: TGCGCCAGCAGCTTGCTAGTCGGGGGAGAGACCCAGTACTTC.

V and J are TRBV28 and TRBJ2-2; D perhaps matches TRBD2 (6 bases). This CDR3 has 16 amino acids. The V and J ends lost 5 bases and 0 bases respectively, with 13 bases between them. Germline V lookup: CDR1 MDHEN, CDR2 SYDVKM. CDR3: CASSPSGLANTGELFF. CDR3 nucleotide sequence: TGTGCCAGCAGTCCATCGGGACTGGCGAACACCGGGGAGCTGTTTTTT.

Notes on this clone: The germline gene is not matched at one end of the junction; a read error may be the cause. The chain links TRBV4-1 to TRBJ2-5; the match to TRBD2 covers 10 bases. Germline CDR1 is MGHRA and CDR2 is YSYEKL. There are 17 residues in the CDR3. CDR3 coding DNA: TGCGCCAGCAGTCAAGCCCCACTAGCGGGGCGAGGGGAGACCCAGTACTTC. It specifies CASSQAPLAGRGETQYF.

The CDR3 reads CASSLAPQGSYNEQFF. Written as DNA, the CDR3 is TGTGCCAGCAGCTTAGCCCCCCAGGGCTCCTACAATGAGCAGTTCTTC. The chain carries TRBV7-2 and TRBJ2-1; possibly TRBD1 for D (5 bases). The germline gives CDR1 SGHTA, CDR2 FQGNSA. Deletions cut 0 bases from V and 0 bases from J, with 9 bases between. This CDR3 region has 16 residues.

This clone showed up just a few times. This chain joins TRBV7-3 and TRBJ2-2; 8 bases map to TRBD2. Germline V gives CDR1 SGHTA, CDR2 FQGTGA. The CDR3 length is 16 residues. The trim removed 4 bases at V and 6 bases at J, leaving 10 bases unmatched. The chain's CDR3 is CASSSSGGLSSGELFF. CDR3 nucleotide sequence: TGTGCCAGCAGCTCGTCGGGGGGGTTATCCTCCGGGGAGCTGTTTTTT.

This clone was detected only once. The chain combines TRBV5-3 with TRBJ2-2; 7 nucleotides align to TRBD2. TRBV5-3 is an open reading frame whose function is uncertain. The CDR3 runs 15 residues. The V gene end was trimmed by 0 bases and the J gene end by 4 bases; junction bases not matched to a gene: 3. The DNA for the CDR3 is TGTGCCAGAAGCTTGGCCGGGACTATCACCGGGGAGCTGTTTTTT. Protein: CARSLAGTITGELFF.

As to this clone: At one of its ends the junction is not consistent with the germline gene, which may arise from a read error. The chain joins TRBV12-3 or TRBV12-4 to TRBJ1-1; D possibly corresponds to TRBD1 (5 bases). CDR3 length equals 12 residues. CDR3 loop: CASVGAETEAFF. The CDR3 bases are TGCGCCTCGGTTGGGGCAGAGACTGAAGCTTTCTTT.

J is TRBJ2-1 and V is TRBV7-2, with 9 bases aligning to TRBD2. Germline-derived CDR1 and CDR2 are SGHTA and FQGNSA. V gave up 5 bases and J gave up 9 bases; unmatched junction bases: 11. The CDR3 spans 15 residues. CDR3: CASSPEREVRSEQFF. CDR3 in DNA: TGTGCCAGCAGCCCCGAGCGGGAGGTTCGGAGTGAGCAGTTCTTC.

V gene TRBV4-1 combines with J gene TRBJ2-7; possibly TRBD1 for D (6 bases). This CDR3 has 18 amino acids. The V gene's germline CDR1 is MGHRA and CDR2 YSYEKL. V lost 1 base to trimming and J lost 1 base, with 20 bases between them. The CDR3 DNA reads TGCGCCAGCAGCCAAGCAGCGCTTCCAGGGGCGCTTTCCTACGAGCAGTACTTC. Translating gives CASSQAALPGALSYEQYF.

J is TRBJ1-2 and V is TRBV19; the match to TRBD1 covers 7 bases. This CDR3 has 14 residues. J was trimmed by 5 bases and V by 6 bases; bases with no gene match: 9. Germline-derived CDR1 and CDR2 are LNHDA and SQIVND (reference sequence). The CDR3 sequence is CASRPLQGRYGYTF. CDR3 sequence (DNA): TGTGCCAGTAGACCCCTACAGGGGAGGTATGGCTACACCTTC.

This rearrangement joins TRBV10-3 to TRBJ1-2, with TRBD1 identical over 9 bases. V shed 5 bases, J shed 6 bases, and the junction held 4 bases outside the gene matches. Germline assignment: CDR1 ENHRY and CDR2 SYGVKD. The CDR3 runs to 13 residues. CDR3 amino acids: CAISKGQGDGYTF. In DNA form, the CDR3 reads TGTGCCATCAGTAAGGGACAGGGAGATGGCTACACCTTC.

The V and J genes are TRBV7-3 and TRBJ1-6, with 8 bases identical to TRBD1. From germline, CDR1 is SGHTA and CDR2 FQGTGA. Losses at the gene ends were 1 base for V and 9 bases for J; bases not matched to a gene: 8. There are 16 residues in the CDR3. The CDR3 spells CASSLIGTGDGSPLHF. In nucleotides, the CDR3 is TGTGCCAGCAGCTTAATAGGGACAGGTGACGGTTCACCCCTCCACTTT.

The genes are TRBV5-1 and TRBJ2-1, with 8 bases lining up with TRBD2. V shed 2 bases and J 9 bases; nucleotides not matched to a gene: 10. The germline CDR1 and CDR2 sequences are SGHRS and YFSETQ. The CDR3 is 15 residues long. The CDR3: CASSLAGVISGEQFF. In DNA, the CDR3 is TGCGCCAGCAGCTTAGCGGGAGTTATAAGCGGTGAGCAGTTCTTC.

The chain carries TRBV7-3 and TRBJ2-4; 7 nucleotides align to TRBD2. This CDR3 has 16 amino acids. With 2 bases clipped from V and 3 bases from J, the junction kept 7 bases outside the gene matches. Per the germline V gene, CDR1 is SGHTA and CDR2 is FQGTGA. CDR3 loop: CASSLGLGGGKNIQYF. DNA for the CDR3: TGTGCCAGCAGCTTAGGACTAGGCGGGGGCAAAAACATTCAGTACTTC. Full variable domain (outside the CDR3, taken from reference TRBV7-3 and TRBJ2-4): GAGVSQTPSNKVTEKGKYVELRCDPISGHTALYWYRQSLGQGPEFLIYFQGTGAADDSGLPNDRFFAVRPEGSVSTLKIQRTERGDSAVYLCASSLGLGGGKNIQYFGAGTRLSVL.

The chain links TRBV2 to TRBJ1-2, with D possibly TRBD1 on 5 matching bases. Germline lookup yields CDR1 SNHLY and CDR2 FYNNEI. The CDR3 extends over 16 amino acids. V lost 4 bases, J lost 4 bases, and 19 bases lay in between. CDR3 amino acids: CASSGEGLPTGYGYTF. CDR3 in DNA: TGTGCCAGCAGTGGGGAGGGGCTCCCTACTGGCTATGGCTACACCTTC.

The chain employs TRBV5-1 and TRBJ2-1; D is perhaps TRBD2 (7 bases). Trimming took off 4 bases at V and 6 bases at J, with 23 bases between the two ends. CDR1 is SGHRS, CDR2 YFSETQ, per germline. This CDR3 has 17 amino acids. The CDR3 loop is CASSPSLGGGRINEQFF. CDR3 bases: TGCGCCAGCAGCCCCTCGTTAGGGGGGGGAAGAATCAATGAGCAGTTCTTC.

CDR3 in amino acids: CASSIFDRGEGNQPQHF. The CDR3, as DNA: TGTGCCAGTAGTATATTCGACAGGGGCGAGGGCAATCAGCCCCAGCATTTT. The V gene is TRBV19, the J gene TRBJ1-5, with 8 bases lining up with TRBD1. Germline V CDR1 and CDR2: LNHDA, SQIVND (reference sequence). Germline trimming cut 2 bases from V and 2 bases from J; bases unmatched to any gene: 8. The CDR3 runs to 17 residues.

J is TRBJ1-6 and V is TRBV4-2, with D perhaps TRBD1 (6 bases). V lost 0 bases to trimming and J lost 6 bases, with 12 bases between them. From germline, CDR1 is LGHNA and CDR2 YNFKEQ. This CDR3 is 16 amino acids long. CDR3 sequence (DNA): TGTGCCAGCAGCCAAGATCTGGGGGCAGGTAATTCACCCCTCCACTTT. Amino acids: CASSQDLGAGNSPLHF.